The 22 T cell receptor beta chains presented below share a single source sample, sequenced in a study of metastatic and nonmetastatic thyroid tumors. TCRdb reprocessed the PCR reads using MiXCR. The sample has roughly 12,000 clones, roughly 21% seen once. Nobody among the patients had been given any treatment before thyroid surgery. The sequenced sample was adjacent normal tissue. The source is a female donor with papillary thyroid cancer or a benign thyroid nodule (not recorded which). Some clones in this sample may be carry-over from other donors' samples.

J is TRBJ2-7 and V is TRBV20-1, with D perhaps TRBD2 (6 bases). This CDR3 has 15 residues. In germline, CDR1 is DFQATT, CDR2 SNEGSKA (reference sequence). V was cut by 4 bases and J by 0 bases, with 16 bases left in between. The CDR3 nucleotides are TGCAGTGCTAACCCTGTGGGGGGACGCTCCTACGAGCAGTACTTC. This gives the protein CSANPVGGRSYEQYF.

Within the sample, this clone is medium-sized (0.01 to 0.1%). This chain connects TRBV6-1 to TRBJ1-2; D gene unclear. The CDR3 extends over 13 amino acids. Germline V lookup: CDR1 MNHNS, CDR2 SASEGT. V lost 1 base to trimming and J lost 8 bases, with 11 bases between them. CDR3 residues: CASSEGGGGGYTF. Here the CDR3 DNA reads TGTGCCAGCAGTGAAGGCGGCGGTGGCGGCTACACCTTC.

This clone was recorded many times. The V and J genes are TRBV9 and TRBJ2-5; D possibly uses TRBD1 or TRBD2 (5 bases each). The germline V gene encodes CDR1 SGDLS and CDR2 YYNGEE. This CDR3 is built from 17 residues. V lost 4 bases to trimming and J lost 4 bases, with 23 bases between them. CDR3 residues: CASSFRTGPTRGETQYF. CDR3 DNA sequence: TGTGCCAGCAGCTTCAGAACGGGACCTACACGGGGAGAGACCCAGTACTTC.

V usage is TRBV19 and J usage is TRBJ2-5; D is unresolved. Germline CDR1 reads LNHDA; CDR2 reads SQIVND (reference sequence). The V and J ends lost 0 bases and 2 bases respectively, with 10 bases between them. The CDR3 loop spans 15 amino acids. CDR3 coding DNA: TGTGCCAGTAGTATAGATCTCGGCAGACAAGAGACCCAGTACTTC. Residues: CASSIDLGRQETQYF.

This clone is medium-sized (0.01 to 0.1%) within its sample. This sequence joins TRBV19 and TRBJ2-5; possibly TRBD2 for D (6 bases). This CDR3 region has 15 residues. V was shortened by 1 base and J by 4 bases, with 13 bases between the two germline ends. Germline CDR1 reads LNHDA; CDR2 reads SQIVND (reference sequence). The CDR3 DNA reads TGTGCCAGTAGTATAGCCCCGGGAGAAAGAGAGACCCAGTACTTC. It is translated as CASSIAPGERETQYF.

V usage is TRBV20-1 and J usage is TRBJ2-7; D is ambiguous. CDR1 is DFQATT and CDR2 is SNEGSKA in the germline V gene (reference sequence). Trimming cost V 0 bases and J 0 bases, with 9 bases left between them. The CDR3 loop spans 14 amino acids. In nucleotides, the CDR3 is TGCAGTGCTAGAGATCTTGTGAGCTCCTACGAGCAGTACTTC. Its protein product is CSARDLVSSYEQYF.

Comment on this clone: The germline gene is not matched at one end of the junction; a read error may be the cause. CDR3 in DNA: TGTGCCAGCAGCAGAGGGACACGGAGTAACACCATATTTTTT. Translated: CASSRGTRSNTIFF. The V call is TRBV7-8, the J call TRBJ1-3, with D perhaps TRBD1 (6 bases). This CDR3 region has 14 residues. Germline values: CDR1 SGHVS, CDR2 FQNEAQ.

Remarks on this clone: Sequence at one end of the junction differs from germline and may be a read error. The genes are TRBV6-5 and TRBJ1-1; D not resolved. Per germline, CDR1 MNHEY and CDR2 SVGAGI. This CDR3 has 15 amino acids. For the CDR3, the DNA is TGTGCCAGCAGTTTCATGCGGGGTATGAACACTGAATCTTTCTTT. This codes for CASSFMRGMNTESFF.

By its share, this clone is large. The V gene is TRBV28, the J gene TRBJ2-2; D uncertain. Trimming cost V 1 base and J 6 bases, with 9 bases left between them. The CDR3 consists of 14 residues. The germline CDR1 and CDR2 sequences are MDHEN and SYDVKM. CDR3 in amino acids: CASSLSSASGELFF. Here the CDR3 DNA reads TGTGCCAGCAGTTTATCATCGGCCTCCGGGGAGCTGTTTTTT.

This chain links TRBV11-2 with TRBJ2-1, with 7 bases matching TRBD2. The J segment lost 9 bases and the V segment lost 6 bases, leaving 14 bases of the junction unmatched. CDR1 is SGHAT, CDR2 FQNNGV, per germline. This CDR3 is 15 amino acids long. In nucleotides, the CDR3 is TGTGCCAGCAGTAAGCTGGCGGGGGTGCCTGCTGAGCAGTTCTTC. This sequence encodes CASSKLAGVPAEQFF.

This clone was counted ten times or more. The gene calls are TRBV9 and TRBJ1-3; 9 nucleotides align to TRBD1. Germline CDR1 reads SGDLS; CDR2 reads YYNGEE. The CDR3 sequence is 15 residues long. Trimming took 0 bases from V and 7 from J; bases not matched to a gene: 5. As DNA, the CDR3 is TGTGCCAGCAGCGTAGAGGACAGGGGAGTCAACACCATATATTTT. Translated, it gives CASSVEDRGVNTIYF.

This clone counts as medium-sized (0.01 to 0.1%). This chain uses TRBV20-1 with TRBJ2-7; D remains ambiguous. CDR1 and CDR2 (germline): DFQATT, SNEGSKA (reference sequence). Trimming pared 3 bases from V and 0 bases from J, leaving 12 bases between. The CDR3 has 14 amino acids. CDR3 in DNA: TGCAGTGCTAGGGATCCTAGGAGCTCCTACGAGCAGTACTTC. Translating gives CSARDPRSSYEQYF.

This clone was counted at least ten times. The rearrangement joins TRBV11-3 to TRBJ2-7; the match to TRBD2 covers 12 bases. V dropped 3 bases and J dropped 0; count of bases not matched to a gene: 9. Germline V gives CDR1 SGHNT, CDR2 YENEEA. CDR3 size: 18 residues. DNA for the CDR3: TGTGCCAGCAGCTTCACTAGCGGGGGGCGCGCCAGCTCCTACGAGCAGTACTTC. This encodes CASSFTSGGRASSYEQYF.

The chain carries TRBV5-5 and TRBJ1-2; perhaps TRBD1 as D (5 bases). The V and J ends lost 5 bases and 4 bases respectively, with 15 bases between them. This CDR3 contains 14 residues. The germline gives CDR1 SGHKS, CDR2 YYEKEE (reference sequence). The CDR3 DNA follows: TGTGCCAGCAGGCCGGTGGGGCAGAGCTATGGCTACACCTTC. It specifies CASRPVGQSYGYTF.

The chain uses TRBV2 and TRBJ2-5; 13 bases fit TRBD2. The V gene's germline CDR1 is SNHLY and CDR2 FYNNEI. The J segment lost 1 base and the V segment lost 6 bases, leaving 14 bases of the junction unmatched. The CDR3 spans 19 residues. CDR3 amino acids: CASSGFGLAGVGAQETQYF. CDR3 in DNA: TGTGCCAGCAGCGGATTCGGACTAGCGGGAGTGGGGGCCCAAGAGACCCAGTACTTC.

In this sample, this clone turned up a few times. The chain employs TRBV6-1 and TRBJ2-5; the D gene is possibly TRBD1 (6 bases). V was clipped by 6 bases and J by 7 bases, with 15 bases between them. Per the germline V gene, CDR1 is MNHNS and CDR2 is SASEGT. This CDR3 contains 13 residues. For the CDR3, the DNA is TGTGCCAGCAGCAGGCAGCAAGGGGGGACCCAGTACTTC. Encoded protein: CASSRQQGGTQYF.

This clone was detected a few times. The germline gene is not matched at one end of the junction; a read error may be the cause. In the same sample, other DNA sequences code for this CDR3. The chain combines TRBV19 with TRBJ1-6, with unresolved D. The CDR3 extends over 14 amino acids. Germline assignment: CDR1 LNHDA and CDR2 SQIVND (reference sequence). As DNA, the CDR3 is TGTGCCAGTAGTATCCCCCTCGGGAATTCACCCCTTCACTTT. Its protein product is CASSIPLGNSPLHF.

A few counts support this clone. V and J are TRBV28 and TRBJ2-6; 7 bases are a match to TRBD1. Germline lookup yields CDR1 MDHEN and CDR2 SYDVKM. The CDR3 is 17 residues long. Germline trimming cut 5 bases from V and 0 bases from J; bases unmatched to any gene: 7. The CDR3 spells CASSNRGQLSGANVLTF. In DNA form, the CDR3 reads TGTGCCAGCAGTAACAGGGGTCAACTCTCTGGGGCCAACGTCCTGACTTTC.

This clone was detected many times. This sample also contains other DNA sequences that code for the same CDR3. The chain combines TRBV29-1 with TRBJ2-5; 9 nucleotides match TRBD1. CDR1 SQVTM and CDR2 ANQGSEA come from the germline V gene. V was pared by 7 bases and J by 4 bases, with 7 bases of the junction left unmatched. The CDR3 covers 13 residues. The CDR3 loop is CSAEQGARETQYF. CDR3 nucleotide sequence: TGCAGCGCAGAACAGGGGGCCCGAGAGACCCAGTACTTC. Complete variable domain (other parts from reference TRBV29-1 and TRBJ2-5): SAVISQKPSRDICQRGTSLTIQCQVDSQVTMMFWYRQQPGQSLTLIATANQGSEATYESGFVIDKFPISRPNLTFSTLTVSNMSPEDSSIYLCSAEQGARETQYFGPGTRLLVL.

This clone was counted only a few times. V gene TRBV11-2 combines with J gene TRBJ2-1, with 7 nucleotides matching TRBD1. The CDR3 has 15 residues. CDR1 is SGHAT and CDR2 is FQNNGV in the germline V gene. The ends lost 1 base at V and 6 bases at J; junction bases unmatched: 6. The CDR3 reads CASSLGGQTFNEQFF. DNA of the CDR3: TGTGCCAGCAGCTTAGGGGGACAGACTTTCAATGAGCAGTTCTTC.

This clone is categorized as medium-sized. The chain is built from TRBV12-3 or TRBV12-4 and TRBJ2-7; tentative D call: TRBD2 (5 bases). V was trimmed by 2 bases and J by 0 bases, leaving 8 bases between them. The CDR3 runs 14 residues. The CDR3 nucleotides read TGTGCCAGCAGTTTAAGGCGGGTCTCCTACGAGCAGTACTTC. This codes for CASSLRRVSYEQYF.

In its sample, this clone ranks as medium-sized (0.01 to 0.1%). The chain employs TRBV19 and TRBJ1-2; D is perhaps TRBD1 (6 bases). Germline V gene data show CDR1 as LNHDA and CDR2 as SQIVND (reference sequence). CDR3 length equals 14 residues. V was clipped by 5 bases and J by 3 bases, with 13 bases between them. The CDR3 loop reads CASSEGTPYYGYTF. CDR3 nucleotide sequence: TGTGCCAGTAGTGAAGGGACACCATACTATGGCTACACCTTC.